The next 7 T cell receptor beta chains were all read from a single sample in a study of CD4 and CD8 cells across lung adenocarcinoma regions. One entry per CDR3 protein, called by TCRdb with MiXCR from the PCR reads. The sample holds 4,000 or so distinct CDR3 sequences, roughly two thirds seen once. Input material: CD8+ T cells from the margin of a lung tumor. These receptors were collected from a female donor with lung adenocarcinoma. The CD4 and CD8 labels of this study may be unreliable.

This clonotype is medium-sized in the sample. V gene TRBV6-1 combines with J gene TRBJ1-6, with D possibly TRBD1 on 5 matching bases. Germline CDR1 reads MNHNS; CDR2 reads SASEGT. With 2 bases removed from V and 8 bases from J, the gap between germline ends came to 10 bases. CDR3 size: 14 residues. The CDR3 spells CASSERQGYSPLHF. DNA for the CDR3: TGTGCCAGCAGTGAACGCCAGGGTTATTCACCCCTCCACTTT.

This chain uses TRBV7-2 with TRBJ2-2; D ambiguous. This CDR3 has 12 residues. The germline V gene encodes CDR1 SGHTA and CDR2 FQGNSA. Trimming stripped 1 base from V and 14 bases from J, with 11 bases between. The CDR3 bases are TGTGCCAGCAGCTTAGACCTCGGGCACCTGTTTTTT. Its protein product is CASSLDLGHLFF.

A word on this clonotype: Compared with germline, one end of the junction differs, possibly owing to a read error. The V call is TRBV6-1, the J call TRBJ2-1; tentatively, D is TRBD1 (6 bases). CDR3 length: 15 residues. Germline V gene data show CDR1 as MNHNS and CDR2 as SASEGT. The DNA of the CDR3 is TGTGCCAGGGGTGAAGGGGGTGGGGGCCAAGAGACGCAGTATTTC. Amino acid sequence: CARGEGGGGQETQYF.

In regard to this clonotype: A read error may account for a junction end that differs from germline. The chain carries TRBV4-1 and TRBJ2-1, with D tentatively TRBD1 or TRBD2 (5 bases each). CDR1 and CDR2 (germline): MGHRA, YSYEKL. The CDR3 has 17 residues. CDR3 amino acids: CASSQDRGRAYYDEQFF. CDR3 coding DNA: TGCGCCAGCAGCCAAGATCGGGGCCGTGCATACTACGATGAGCAGTTTTTT.

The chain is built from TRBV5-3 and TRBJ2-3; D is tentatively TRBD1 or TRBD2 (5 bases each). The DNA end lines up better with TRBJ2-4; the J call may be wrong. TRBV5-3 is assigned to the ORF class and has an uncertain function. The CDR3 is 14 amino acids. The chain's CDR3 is CARTGLRWKDTQYF. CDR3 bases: TGTGCCAGAACGGGGCTGCGCTGGAAAGATACTCAGTACTTC.

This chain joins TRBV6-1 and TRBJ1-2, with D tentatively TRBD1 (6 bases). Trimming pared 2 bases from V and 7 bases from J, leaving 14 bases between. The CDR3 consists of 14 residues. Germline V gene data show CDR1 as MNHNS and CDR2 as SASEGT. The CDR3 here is CASSETHREVGYTF. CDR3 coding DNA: TGTGCCAGCAGTGAAACGCACAGGGAAGTTGGCTACACCTTC.

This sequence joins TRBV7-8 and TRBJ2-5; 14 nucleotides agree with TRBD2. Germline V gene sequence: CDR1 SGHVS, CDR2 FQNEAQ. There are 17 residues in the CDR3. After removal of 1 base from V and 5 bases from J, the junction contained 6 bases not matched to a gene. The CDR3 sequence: CASSLGGLAGVGETQYF. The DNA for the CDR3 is TGTGCCAGCAGCTTAGGGGGACTAGCGGGAGTAGGTGAGACCCAGTACTTC.